This T cell receptor beta chain appears in the sequencing data of a study of Ad26.COV2.S vaccination and SARS-CoV-2 variants. Regarding treatment: some 20 received Ad26.COV2.S at low or high dose, single or two shots; roughly five received placebo; per-sample allocation not given. Specimen acquisition occurred on day 63 following the initial vaccine or placebo injection. The donor's status was that of an adult aged 18-55 years in Boston. Ad26.COV2.S expressed prefusion-stabilized spike from the original Wuhan strain. Here immunoSEQ multiplex PCR was the method, and the copy in TCRdb shows in-frame clones only, minus some. The top ten hold approximately 2% of the sample, which has more than 300,000 clones, around 81% seen once. The sample consisted of peripheral blood, taken in a trial of Ad26.COV2.S vaccine versus placebo. The sequence was obtained from a person between 18 and 60 years old who received the Ad26.COV2.S COVID-19 vaccine or a placebo.

For the CDR3, the DNA is TGTGCCAGCACAGGGAACGCCTACGAGCAGTACTTC. Translating it yields CASTGNAYEQYF. The chain is built from TRBV27 and TRBJ2-7; D is possibly TRBD1 (5 bases). The CDR3 extends over 12 amino acids. V lost 7 bases and J 2 bases, leaving 9 bases between the germline ends. CDR1 and CDR2 from the germline V gene are MNHEY and SMNVEV (reference sequence).